The 18 T cell receptor beta chains in this list originate from one sample, sequenced in a study of CD8 T cells in Susac syndrome. The RNA, roughly 0.45 to 1 ug, was put through reverse transcription using random hexamers. Via MiXCR, TCRdb re-called the immunoSEQ multiplex PCR reads, giving one row per CDR3 protein. The repertoire consists of about 240,000 distinct CDR3 sequences, with less than 96% occurring once and the leading ten covering around 0.093%. The specimen sequenced was CD4+ T cells from PBMCs. The receptors were sampled from a human donor with Susac syndrome.

The chain uses TRBV4-1 and TRBJ2-7, with a tentative D call TRBD1 (5 bases). Trimming took off 4 bases at V and 0 bases at J, with 10 bases between the two ends. The V gene's germline CDR1 is MGHRA and CDR2 YSYEKL. The CDR3 is 14 residues long. The CDR3 DNA reads as TGCGCCAGCAGCCCCCCAGGGTACTCCTACGAGCAGTACTTC. Its protein product is CASSPPGYSYEQYF.

The rearrangement uses TRBV13 and TRBJ1-1; 7 positions match TRBD1. Germline loops: CDR1 PRHDT, CDR2 FYEKMQ (reference sequence). There are 15 residues in the CDR3. V shed 0 bases and J 4 bases; nucleotides not matched to a gene: 5. Here the CDR3 reads CASSLGPGQFTEAFF. CDR3 DNA: TGTGCCAGCAGCTTAGGCCCGGGACAGTTCACTGAAGCTTTCTTT.

The J gene is TRBJ1-1, the V gene TRBV12-5; possible D gene TRBD1, 6 bases. V dropped 3 bases and J dropped 3 bases, with 11 bases sitting between them. The CDR3 contains 14 residues. Per germline, CDR1 LGHNT and CDR2 FRNRAP. CDR3 residues: CASGLSGADTEAFF. For the CDR3, the DNA is TGTGCTAGTGGTTTATCGGGGGCAGACACTGAAGCTTTCTTT.

This chain connects TRBV29-1 to TRBJ2-5; unclear D gene. The length of the CDR3 is 12 residues. The germline V and J ends were trimmed by 2 bases and 5 bases, with 9 bases remaining between them. Germline V gives CDR1 SQVTM, CDR2 ANQGSEA. The CDR3 nucleotides read TGCAGCGTTGAATTAGGGTCGGAGACCCAGTACTTC. Amino acids: CSVELGSETQYF.

This rearrangement joins TRBV29-1 to TRBJ2-1, with 8 bases aligning to TRBD2. The V gene's germline CDR1 is SQVTM and CDR2 ANQGSEA. V shed 4 bases and J 10 bases; nucleotides not matched to a gene: 6. This CDR3 contains 12 residues. In DNA form, the CDR3 reads TGCAGCGTTGGAGGACTAGCAAGAGAGCAGTTCTTC. Its protein is CSVGGLAREQFF.

The CDR3 sequence: CASSLVAGAGAYNEQFF. The CDR3 bases are TGTGCCAGCAGCTTAGTAGCAGGGGCTGGGGCATACAATGAGCAGTTCTTC. The rearrangement links TRBV13 to TRBJ2-1; D might be TRBD1 (6 bases). Trimming took off 1 base at V and 4 bases at J, with 17 bases between the two ends. CDR3 length: 17 residues. Germline assignment: CDR1 PRHDT and CDR2 FYEKMQ (reference sequence).

This clonotype was observed once. V gene TRBV20-1 combines with J gene TRBJ2-7, with no clear D. CDR3 length: 14 residues. Trimming removed 3 bases at V and 3 bases at J, with 15 bases between. Germline CDR1 reads DFQATT; CDR2 reads SNEGSKA (reference sequence). The CDR3 region is CSASLLIQSYEQYF. The DNA of the CDR3 is TGCAGTGCTAGCCTACTAATCCAGAGCTACGAGCAGTACTTC.

V and J are TRBV29-1 and TRBJ2-1; maybe TRBD2 (5 bases). The length of the CDR3 is 14 residues. The V and J ends lost 4 bases and 5 bases respectively, with 15 bases between them. CDR1 SQVTM and CDR2 ANQGSEA come from the germline V gene. CDR3 nucleotide sequence: TGCAGCGTTGTACGCGGACTTGTCGACAATGAGCAGTTCTTC. This gives the protein CSVVRGLVDNEQFF.

The chain uses TRBV10-1 and TRBJ2-5; TRBD1 matches 8 bases. The CDR3 runs to 14 residues. Germline V CDR1 and CDR2: WNHNN, SYGVQD (reference sequence). Losses at the gene ends were 4 bases for V and 8 bases for J; bases not matched to a gene: 9. In DNA, the CDR3 is TGCGCCAGCAGTGGACAGGGGTCCGTTGGTACCCAGTACTTC. It yields the protein CASSGQGSVGTQYF.

This clonotype was observed once. The chain recombines TRBV29-1 with TRBJ2-3; no firm D call. Germline V gives CDR1 SQVTM, CDR2 ANQGSEA. The V and J ends lost 2 bases and 3 bases respectively, with 6 bases between them. The CDR3 is 12 amino acids. The CDR3 loop reads CSVERPTDTQYF. The DNA for the CDR3 is TGCAGCGTTGAAAGACCAACAGATACGCAGTATTTT.

The chain employs TRBV18 and TRBJ2-5, with TRBD2 as a possible D gene (6 bases). CDR1 is KGHSH, CDR2 LQKENI, per germline. V gave up 3 bases and J gave up 5 bases, with 13 bases separating them. The CDR3 loop spans 14 amino acids. The DNA for the CDR3 is TGTGCCAGCTCACCCAACGGAGGGTTGGAGACCCAGTACTTC. Amino acids: CASSPNGGLETQYF.

This chain connects TRBV11-2 to TRBJ1-1; no clear D gene. The CDR3 sequence is 12 residues long. The V end was cut by 4 bases, the J end by 5 bases, with 8 bases between. Germline CDR1 reads SGHAT; CDR2 reads FQNNGV. For the CDR3, the DNA is TGTGCCAGCAGCTCGTCCGGAACTGAAGCTTTCTTT. Encoded protein: CASSSSGTEAFF.

The chain links TRBV19 to TRBJ2-7; 9 bases match TRBD1. Losses at the gene ends were 4 bases for V and 2 bases for J; bases not matched to a gene: 9. The CDR3 covers 16 residues. Germline loops: CDR1 LNHDA, CDR2 SQIVND (reference sequence). CDR3 protein: CASSRSQGASPYEQYF. The DNA of the CDR3 is TGTGCCAGTAGTAGATCACAGGGGGCGAGTCCCTACGAGCAGTACTTC.

This CDR3 reads CASSARGLAGGGGQETQYF. For the CDR3, the DNA is TGTGCCAGCAGCGCGCGGGGACTAGCGGGAGGAGGAGGGCAAGAGACCCAGTACTTC. The chain joins TRBV9 to TRBJ2-5, with 15 bases fitting TRBD2. The V gene's germline CDR1 is SGDLS and CDR2 YYNGEE. The CDR3 sequence is 19 residues long. With V trimmed by 3 bases and J by 2 bases, 11 bases remained unmatched. Full variable domain (remainder filled in from reference TRBV9 and TRBJ2-5): DSGVTQTPKHLITATGQRVTLRCSPRSGDLSVYWYQQSLDQGLQFLIQYYNGEERAKGNILERFSAQQFPDLHSELNLSSLELGDSALYFCASSARGLAGGGGQETQYFGPGTRLLVL.

V is TRBV10-2 and J is TRBJ1-5, with TRBD1 as a possible D gene (5 bases). Trimming took off 6 bases at V and 4 bases at J, with 13 bases between the two ends. The CDR3 spans 14 residues. Germline CDR1 and CDR2: WSHSY and SAAADI. CDR3 in amino acids: CASRKGTGNQPQHF. The CDR3 DNA reads TGCGCCAGCAGGAAAGGGACGGGAAATCAGCCCCAGCATTTT.

This clonotype appeared once. The chain is built from TRBV29-1 and TRBJ1-1; D unresolved. The CDR3 totals 13 residues. Germline CDR1 SQVTM, CDR2 ANQGSEA. With 7 bases removed from V and 0 bases from J, the gap between germline ends came to 12 bases. The CDR3 DNA is TGCAGCGGTAAGCAGGCTATGAACACTGAAGCTTTCTTT. As protein: CSGKQAMNTEAFF.

The rearrangement links TRBV20-1 to TRBJ2-3, with 8 nucleotides matching TRBD1. The trim removed 2 bases at V and 4 bases at J, leaving 11 bases unmatched. The germline V gene has CDR1 DFQATT and CDR2 SNEGSKA (reference sequence). The CDR3 contains 16 residues. The CDR3 is CSARTDRGGGPDTQYF. CDR3 coding DNA: TGCAGTGCTAGAACAGACAGGGGAGGAGGCCCAGATACGCAGTATTTT.

The gene calls are TRBV12-3 or TRBV12-4 and TRBJ2-4, with 7 bases that match TRBD2. CDR3 length equals 14 residues. V was pared by 6 bases and J by 6 bases, with 8 bases of the junction left unmatched. CDR3 DNA: TGTGCCAGCAGGATCTCGGGAGGAGGAAACATTCAGTACTTC. It is translated as CASRISGGGNIQYF.